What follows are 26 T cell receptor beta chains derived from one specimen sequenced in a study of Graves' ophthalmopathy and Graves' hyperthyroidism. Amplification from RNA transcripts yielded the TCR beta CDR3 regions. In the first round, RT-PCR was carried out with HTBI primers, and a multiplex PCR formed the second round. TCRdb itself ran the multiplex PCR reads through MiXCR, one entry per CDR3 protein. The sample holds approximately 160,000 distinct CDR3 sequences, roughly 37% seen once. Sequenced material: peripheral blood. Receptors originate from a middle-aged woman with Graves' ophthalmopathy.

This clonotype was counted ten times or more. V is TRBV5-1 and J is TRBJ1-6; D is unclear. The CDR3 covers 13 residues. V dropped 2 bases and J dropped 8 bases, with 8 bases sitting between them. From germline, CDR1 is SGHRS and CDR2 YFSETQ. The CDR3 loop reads CASSLDPDSPLHF. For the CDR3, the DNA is TGCGCCAGCAGCTTAGATCCGGATTCACCCCTCCACTTT.

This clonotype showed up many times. The CDR3 DNA sequence: TGTGCCAGCAGCCCACACCCGGACCCGAGCTCCTACGAGCAGTACTTC. Translated: CASSPHPDPSSYEQYF. V gene TRBV9 combines with J gene TRBJ2-7, with D uncertain. Trimming took off 4 bases at V and 0 bases at J, with 17 bases between the two ends. The germline CDR1 and CDR2 sequences are SGDLS and YYNGEE. This CDR3 comprises 16 residues.

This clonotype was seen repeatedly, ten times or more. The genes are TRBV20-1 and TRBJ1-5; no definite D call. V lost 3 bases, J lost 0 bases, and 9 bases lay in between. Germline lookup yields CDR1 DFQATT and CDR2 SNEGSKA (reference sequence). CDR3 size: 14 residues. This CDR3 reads CSARQTYSNQPQHF. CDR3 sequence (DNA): TGCAGTGCTAGGCAAACTTATAGCAATCAGCCCCAGCATTTT.

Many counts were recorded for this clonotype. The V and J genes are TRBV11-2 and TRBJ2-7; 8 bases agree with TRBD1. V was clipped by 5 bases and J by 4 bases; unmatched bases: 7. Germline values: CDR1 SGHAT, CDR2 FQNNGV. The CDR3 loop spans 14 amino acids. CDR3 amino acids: CASSAGTGVYEQYF. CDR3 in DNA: TGTGCCAGCAGCGCCGGGACAGGCGTTTACGAGCAGTACTTC. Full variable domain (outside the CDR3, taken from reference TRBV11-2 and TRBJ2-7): EAGVAQSPRYKIIEKRQSVAFWCNPISGHATLYWYQQILGQGPKLLIQFQNNGVVDDSQLPKDRFSAERLKGVDSTLKIQPAKLEDSAVYLCASSAGTGVYEQYFGPGTRLTVT.

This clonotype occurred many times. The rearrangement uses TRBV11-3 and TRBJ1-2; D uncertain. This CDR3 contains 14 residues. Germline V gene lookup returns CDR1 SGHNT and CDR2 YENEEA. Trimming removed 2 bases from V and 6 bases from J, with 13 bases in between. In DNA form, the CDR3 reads TGTGCCAGCAGCTTATCCCATGTCAGTGATGGCTACACCTTC. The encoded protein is CASSLSHVSDGYTF.

CDR3 coding DNA: TGTGCCACCAGCCCCCGAAGGTCTTTGAGCAATCAGCCCCAGCATTTT. Translating it yields CATSPRRSLSNQPQHF. The chain links TRBV15 to TRBJ1-5; no definite D call. V was clipped by 5 bases and J by 1 base, with 15 bases between them. This CDR3 spans 16 amino acids. Germline loops: CDR1 LNHNV, CDR2 YYDKDF (reference sequence).

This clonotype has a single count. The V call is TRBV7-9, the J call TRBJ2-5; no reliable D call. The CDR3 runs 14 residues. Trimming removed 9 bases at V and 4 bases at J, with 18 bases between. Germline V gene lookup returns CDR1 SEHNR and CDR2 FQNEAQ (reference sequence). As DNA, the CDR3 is TGTGCCAGTACCCCACCGAATCCAGTAGAGACCCAGTACTTC. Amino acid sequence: CASTPPNPVETQYF.

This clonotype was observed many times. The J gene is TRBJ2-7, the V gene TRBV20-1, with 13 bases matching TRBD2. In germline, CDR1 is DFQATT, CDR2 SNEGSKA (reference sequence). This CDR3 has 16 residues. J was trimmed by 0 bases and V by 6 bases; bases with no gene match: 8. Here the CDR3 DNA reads TGCAGTGCAAAGACTAGCGGGGGGTCACCCTCCTACGAGCAGTACTTC. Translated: CSAKTSGGSPSYEQYF.

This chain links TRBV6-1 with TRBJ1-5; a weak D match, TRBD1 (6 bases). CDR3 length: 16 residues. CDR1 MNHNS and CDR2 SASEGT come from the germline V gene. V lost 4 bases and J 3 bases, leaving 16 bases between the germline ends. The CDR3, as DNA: TGTGCCAGCAGTGTAAGCAGGGGAACCACCAATCAGCCCCAGCATTTT. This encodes CASSVSRGTTNQPQHF.

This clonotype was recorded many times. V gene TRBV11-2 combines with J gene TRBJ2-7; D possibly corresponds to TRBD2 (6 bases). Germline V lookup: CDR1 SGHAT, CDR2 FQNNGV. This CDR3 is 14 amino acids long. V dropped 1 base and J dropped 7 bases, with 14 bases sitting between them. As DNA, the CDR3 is TGTGCCAGCAGCTTAGCCGGGCGGGGATGGGAGCAGTACTTC. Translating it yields CASSLAGRGWEQYF.

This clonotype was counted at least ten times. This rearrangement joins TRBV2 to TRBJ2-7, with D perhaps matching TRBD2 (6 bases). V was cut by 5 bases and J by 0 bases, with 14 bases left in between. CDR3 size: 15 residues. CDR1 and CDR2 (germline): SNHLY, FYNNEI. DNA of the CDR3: TGTGCCAGCAGTCCCAGGAGGGGCGCCTCCTACGAGCAGTACTTC. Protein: CASSPRRGASYEQYF.

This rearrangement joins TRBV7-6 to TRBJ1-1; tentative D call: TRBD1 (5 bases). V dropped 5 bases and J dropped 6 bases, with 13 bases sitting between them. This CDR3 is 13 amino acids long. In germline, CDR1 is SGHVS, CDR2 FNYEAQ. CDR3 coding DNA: TGTGCCAGCAGCCGATCCCAGGGCTCTGAAGCTTTCTTT. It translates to CASSRSQGSEAFF.

Here the CDR3 DNA reads TGTGCCAGCAGTTACAACAGGGATGTGGCCCTGAACACCGGGGAGCTGTTTTTT. Protein product: CASSYNRDVALNTGELFF. The V call is TRBV6-2 or TRBV6-3, the J call TRBJ2-2; D may be TRBD1 (6 bases). This CDR3 has 18 residues. Germline CDR1 is MNHEY and CDR2 is SVGEGT. Trimming took off 2 bases at V and 1 base at J, with 17 bases between the two ends.

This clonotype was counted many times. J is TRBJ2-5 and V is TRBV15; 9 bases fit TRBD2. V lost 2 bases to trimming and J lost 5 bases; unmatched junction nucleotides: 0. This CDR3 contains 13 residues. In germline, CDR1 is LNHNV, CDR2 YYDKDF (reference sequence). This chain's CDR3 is CATSRSGGETQYF. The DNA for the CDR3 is TGTGCCACCAGCAGAAGCGGGGGGGAGACCCAGTACTTC.

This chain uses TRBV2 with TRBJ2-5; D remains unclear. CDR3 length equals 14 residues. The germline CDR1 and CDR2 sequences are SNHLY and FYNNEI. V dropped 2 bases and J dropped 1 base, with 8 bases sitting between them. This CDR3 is CASSEHPGQETQYF. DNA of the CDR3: TGTGCCAGCAGTGAACACCCAGGCCAAGAGACCCAGTACTTC.

CDR3 coding DNA: TGTGCCAGCAGCTTGTCTGGGACAGTTATCTACGAGCAGTACTTC. Protein: CASSLSGTVIYEQYF. The chain is built from TRBV7-8 and TRBJ2-7; 7 bases fit TRBD1. Germline CDR1 is SGHVS and CDR2 is FQNEAQ. The CDR3 runs 15 residues. Losses at the gene ends were 3 bases for V and 3 bases for J; bases not matched to a gene: 8.

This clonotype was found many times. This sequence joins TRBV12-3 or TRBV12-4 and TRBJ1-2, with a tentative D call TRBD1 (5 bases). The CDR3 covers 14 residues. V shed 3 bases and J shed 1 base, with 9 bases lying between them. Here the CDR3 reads CASSFHQGNYGYTF. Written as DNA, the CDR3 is TGTGCCAGCAGTTTCCATCAGGGTAACTATGGCTACACCTTC.

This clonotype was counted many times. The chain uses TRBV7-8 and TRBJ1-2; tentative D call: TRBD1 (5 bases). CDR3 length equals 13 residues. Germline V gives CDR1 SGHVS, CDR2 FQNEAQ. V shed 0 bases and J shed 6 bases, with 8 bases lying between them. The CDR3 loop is CASSLAGVDGYTF. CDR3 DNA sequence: TGTGCCAGCAGCTTAGCAGGGGTCGATGGCTACACCTTC.

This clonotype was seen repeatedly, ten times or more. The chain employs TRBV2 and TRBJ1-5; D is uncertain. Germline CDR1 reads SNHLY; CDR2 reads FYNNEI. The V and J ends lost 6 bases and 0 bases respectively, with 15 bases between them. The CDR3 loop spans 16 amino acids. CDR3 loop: CASSAYFGVSNQPQHF. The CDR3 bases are TGTGCCAGCAGCGCATACTTTGGGGTTAGCAATCAGCCCCAGCATTTT.

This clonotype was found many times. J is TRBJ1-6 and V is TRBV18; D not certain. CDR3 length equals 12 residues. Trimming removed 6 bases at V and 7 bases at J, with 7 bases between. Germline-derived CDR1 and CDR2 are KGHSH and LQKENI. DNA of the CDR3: TGTGCCAGCTCTGAGGGAAATTCACCCCTCCACTTT. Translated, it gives CASSEGNSPLHF.

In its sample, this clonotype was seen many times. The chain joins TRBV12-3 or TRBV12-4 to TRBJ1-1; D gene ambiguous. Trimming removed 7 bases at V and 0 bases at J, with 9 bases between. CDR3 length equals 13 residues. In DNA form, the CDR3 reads TGTGCCAGCACCCGCGTCCTGAACACTGAAGCTTTCTTT. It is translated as CASTRVLNTEAFF.

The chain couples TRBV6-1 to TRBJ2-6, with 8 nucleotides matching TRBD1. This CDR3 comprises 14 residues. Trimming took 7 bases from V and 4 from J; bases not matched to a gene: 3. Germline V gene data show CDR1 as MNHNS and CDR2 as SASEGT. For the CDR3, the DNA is TGTGCCAGCACCAGGGGGCAAGGGGCCAACGTCCTGACTTTC. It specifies CASTRGQGANVLTF.

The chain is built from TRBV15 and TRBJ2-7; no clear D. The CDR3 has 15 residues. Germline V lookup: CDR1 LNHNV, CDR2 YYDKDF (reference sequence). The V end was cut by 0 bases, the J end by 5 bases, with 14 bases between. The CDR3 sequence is CATSRDGRGWDEQYF. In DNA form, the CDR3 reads TGTGCCACCAGCAGAGATGGAAGAGGCTGGGACGAGCAGTACTTC.

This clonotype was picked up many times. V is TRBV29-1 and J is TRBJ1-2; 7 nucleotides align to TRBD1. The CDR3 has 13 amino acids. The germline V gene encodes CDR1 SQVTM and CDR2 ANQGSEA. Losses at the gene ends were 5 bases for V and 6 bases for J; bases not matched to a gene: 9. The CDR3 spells CSVPIGTVDGYTF. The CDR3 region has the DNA TGCAGCGTTCCCATCGGGACAGTCGATGGCTACACCTTC. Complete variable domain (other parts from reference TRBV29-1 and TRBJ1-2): SAVISQKPSRDICQRGTSLTIQCQVDSQVTMMFWYRQQPGQSLTLIATANQGSEATYESGFVIDKFPISRPNLTFSTLTVSNMSPEDSSIYLCSVPIGTVDGYTFGSGTRLTVV.

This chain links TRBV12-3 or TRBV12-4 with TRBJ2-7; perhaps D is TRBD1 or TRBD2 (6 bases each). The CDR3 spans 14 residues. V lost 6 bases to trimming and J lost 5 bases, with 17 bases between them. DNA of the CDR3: TGTGCCAGCAGCCCACAGGGACTTCGGAACGAGCAGTACTTC. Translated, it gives CASSPQGLRNEQYF.

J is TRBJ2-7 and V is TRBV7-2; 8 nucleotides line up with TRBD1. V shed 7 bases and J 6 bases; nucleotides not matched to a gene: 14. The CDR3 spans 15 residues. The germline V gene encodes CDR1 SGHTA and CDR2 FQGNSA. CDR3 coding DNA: TGTGCCAGCACCCTTCTCCCCCGGACAGGGCCCGAGCAGTACTTC. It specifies CASTLLPRTGPEQYF.